This T cell receptor (beta chain) was captured by sequencing in a study of identical twins. General study points: Zero-insertion results could be subject to partial confounding by invariant MAIT and iNKT cells.

Germline-derived CDR1 and CDR2 are MNHEY and SMNVEV (reference sequence). V gave up 4 bases and J gave up 4 bases, with 10 bases separating them. The CDR3 loop spans 13 amino acids. This clonotype was seen more than once but under ten times. Its antigen is still unknown. TCRdb fed the 5' RACE reads into MiXCR, producing one record per CDR3 protein. The top ten clones hold 2.5% to 3.5% of a sample with approximately 590,000 distinct CDR3 sequences, over 8.5% of them seen once. The same sample was also studied in work on yellow fever vaccine responses in identical twins.

Sequencing input: PBMCs. J is TRBJ1-1 and V is TRBV27, with no clear D. This receptor was identified in a woman in her late teens or twenties in good health. The CDR3 region has the DNA TGTGCCAGCAGTTCGGATTTTGGCACTGAAGCTTTCTTT. Protein product: CASSSDFGTEAFF.